This TCR beta chain was identified in a study of OX40 agonist ivuxolimab in advanced cancers. Concerning this clone: Its antigen is as yet unknown.

Study outcomes and limitations: Clonal expansion was among the lowest in partial responders at 0.1-3.0 mg/kg, especially CD8+.

Germline loops: CDR1 MNHEY, CDR2 SVGAGI. The CDR3 contains 14 residues. J gave up 5 bases and V 2 bases, and 3 bases lay outside the gene matches. Data came from immunoSEQ multiplex PCR; TCRdb stores just in-frame clones and leaves some out. The sample has about 95,000 clones, approximately 92% seen once; the top ten hold 0.33%. Sequencing was performed on CD4+ or CD8+ T cells sorted from blood, taken in a trial of the OX40 agonist ivuxolimab. The V and J genes are TRBV6-5 and TRBJ2-7, with TRBD2 matching over 10 bases. The source of this sequence is an adult with an advanced solid tumor such as melanoma, head and neck, liver or kidney cancer. The CDR3 sequence: CASSYRLAGDEQYF. The CDR3 coding sequence is TGTGCCAGCAGTTACCGACTAGCGGGTGACGAGCAGTACTTC.